Each of the 2 T cell receptor beta chains below was sequenced from the same sample in a study of T cell changes during pregnancy in multiple sclerosis (dated by TCRdb to between 2018 and 2020). The library was produced with the immunoSEQ multiplex PCR assay. Not all clones reach the TCRdb copy of this immuneACCESS table, which keeps in-frame sequences only. Checked studies attribute under half of the gap to unresolved V genes and leave the rest unexplained. The sample data list roughly 110,000 clones, and approximately 90% of these were observed just once. The ten top clones hold less than 2% of the sample. The sequenced sample was peripheral blood, obtained in the third trimester of pregnancy. The source is a female donor with multiple sclerosis, enrolled in a pregnancy study.

V usage is TRBV7-2 and J usage is TRBJ1-5; D not certain. Germline CDR1 is SGHTA and CDR2 is FQGNSA. Deletions cut 4 bases from V and 5 bases from J, with 12 bases between. This CDR3 region has 14 residues. CDR3 sequence reads: CASSSRGRDQPQHF. CDR3 DNA sequence: TGTGCCAGCAGCTCACGAGGCAGAGATCAGCCCCAGCATTTT.

The chain links TRBV2 to TRBJ2-3; 8 nucleotides align to TRBD1. CDR3 length: 13 residues. V gave up 6 bases and J gave up 7 bases; unmatched junction bases: 6. CDR1 and CDR2 (germline): SNHLY, FYNNEI. DNA for the CDR3: TGTGCCAGCAGGCAACAGGGGGGAAATACGCAGTATTTT. Translating it yields CASRQQGGNTQYF.